This TCR beta chain was observed in a study of monozygotic twins with inflammatory bowel disease. Addition of UMIs with a 6-nucleotide sample barcode was achieved by template switching. TCRdb reworked the 5' RACE reads into one entry per CDR3 protein, no DNA. Here the sample table reports over 100,000 distinct CDR3 sequences. Sequencing was performed on blood. The TCR originated in a human donor with ulcerative colitis or Crohn's disease, or a healthy co-twin of an affected twin (not recorded which).

CDR3: CASSRDRAATEAFF. The V gene is TRBV5-4, the J gene TRBJ1-1; TCRdb's assignment of TRBD1 cannot be checked, as there is no DNA. CDR3 size: 14 residues. Germline V gene sequence: CDR1 SGHNT, CDR2 YYREEE (reference sequence).